This T cell receptor beta chain is from a study of T-cell memory formation after mild COVID-19. TCRdb fed the 5' RACE reads into MiXCR, producing one record per CDR3 protein. The sample consists of around 450,000 distinct CDR3 sequences, 15% to 20% of them appearing once. This CDR3 region has 17 residues. Trimming pared 2 bases from V and 2 bases from J, leaving 19 bases between. Germline V gene data show CDR1 as MGHRA and CDR2 as YSYEKL. The receptor comes from an adult woman who had mild COVID-19 (a few samples of this study predate the infection). Cell type and time point are not known. The chain couples TRBV4-1 to TRBJ2-7; D is possibly TRBD1 or TRBD2 (5 bases each). The specimen was PBMCs or a T cell subset sorted from them (not recorded which). The DNA for the CDR3 is TGCGCCAGCAGCCAATTTTGGGACGGAATCTACCCCTACGAGCAGTACTTC. It yields the protein CASSQFWDGIYPYEQYF.